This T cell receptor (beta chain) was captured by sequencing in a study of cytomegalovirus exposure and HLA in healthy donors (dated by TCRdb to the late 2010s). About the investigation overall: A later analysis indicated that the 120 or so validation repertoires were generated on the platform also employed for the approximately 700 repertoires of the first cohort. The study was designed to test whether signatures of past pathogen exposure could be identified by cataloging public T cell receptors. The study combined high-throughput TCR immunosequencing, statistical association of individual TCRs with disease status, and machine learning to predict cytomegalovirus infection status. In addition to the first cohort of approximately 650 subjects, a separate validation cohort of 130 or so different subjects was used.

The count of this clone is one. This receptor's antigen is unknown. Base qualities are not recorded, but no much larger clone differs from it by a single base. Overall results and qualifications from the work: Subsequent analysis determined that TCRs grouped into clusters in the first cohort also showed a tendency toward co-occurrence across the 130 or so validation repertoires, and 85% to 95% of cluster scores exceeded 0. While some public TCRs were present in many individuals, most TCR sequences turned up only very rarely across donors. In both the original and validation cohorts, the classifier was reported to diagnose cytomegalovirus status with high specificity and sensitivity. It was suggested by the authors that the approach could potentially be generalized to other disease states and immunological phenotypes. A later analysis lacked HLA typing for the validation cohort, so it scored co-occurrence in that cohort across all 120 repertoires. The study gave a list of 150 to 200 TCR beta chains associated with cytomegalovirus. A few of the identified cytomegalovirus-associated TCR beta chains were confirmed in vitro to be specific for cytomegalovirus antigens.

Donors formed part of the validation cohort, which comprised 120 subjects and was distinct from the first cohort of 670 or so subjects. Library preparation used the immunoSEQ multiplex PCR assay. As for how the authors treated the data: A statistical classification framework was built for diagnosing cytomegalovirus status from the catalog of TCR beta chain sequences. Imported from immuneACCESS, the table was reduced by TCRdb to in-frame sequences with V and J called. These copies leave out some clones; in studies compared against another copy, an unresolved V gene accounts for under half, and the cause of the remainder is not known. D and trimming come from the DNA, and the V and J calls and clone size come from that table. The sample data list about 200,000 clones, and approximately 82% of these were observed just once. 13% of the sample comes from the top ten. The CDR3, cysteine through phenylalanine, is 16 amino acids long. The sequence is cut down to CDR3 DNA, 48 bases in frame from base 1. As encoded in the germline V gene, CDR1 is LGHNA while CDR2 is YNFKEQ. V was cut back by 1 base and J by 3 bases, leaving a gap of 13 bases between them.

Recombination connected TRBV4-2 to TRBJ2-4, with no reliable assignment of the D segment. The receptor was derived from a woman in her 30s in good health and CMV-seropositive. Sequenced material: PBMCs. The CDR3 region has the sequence CASSQVSVLDKNIQYF. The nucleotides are TGTGCCAGCAGCCAAGTGTCCGTTTTAGACAAAAACATTCAGTACTTC.